This T cell receptor beta chain was identified in a study of blood T cell repertoires in COVID-19. Study details: Samples representing acute and convalescent COVID-19 were sourced from the United States, Italy and Spain. PBMCs, B-cell-depleted T cells, or T cells were the source of the cDNA or gDNA that made up the material.

Germline lookup yields CDR1 SNHLY and CDR2 FYNNEI. Trimming stripped 6 bases from V and 1 base from J, with 18 bases between. The CDR3 runs 16 residues. Original handling: Quantification of nucleated cells was approximated via reference gene primer amplification. Repertoires were generated with immunoSEQ multiplex PCR, while TCRdb's copy carries only in-frame clones and drops some. That table gives V, J and clone size, and the DNA gave D and trimming. The repertoire has hundreds of thousands of clones, approximately 88% of them found once; the top ten carry 6.9%. Sample: peripheral blood. The TCR sequence derives from a young woman who had recovered from COVID-19. V gene TRBV2 combines with J gene TRBJ1-2; D unclear. The CDR3 protein is CASSLGGRENNYGYTF. In DNA form, the CDR3 reads TGTGCCAGCAGCCTCGGAGGCAGAGAAAATAACTATGGCTACACCTTC.